In this sample, the clone carrying this T cell receptor (beta chain) turned up many times. What it recognizes is unknown. Sequencing libraries for TCR beta were prepared with iRepertoire HTBI primers and Arm-PCR of CDR3 regions. Under the authors' procedure: Looking across samples, the authors found some 60 TRBV and some 13 TRBJ segments. TCRdb called the multiplex PCR reads again in MiXCR, with one record for every CDR3 protein. TCRdb assigned the V and J calls; the authors' analysis was not used. This table holds about 620,000 distinct CDR3 sequences, roughly 15% found once. The data derive from a study of regulatory T cells in long-lasting Graves disease. Study summary: Newly diagnosed Graves' patients had under 3 months of antithyroid drugs. Whole-study results and caveats: New patients shared roughly 1,000 public clonotypes, and persistent patients shared more, with approximately 2,600.

The germline gives CDR1 MNHEY, CDR2 SMNVEV (reference sequence). Trimming shortened V by 6 bases and J by 1 base, and 9 bases separated the two germline ends. The CDR3 runs 13 residues. This sample's time point: newly diagnosed GD, antithyroid drugs for less than 3 months. RNA isolated from PBMCs was used to make the TCR library. These data also formed part of another study, on T cells in Graves' hyperthyroidism and ophthalmopathy.

This sample comprised peripheral blood mononuclear cells (PBMCs), obtained at new diagnosis, from a patient treated with antithyroid drugs. The chain couples TRBV27 to TRBJ1-1; D is unclear. This sequence was found in a woman aged 30 to 39 with Graves disease. The CDR3 DNA follows: TGTGCCAGCAGCTCGGGCTGGAACACTGAAGCTTTCTTT. Translation gives CASSSGWNTEAFF.